Listed below are T cell receptor beta chains from one sample, sequenced in a study of shared clonotypes between healthy human individuals. Clones were sequenced by immunoSEQ multiplex PCR, and TCRdb holds only the in-frame ones, with some missing. The table has about 2.3 million clones, 80% to 95% seen once. What was sequenced was naive CD4+ T cells from PBMCs. The source of these receptors is a young man in good health. Some clones in this sample may be carry-over from other donors' samples. Both conserved end residues are part of each CDR3. The D gene is left open where the match is weak. For some rows the clone size is stated as once, few or many, or as a class when expanded; others skip it.

d_gene	abundance	j_gene	v_gene	CDR3aa	CDR3nt
.	.	TRBJ2-1	TRBV19	CASSIGLGNEQFF	TGTGCCAGTAGTATAGGGCTTGGGAATGAGCAGTTCTTC
.	.	TRBJ2-1	TRBV9	CASSAGGSTYNEQFF	TGTGCCAGCAGCGCTGGGGGATCCACCTACAATGAGCAGTTCTTC
TRBD2	.	TRBJ2-3	TRBV18	CASSPLADTTDTQYF	TGTGCCAGCTCACCCCTAGCGGATACCACAGATACGCAGTATTTT
.	.	TRBJ2-2	TRBV6-1	CASKHQEPNTGELFF	TGTGCCAGCAAACACCAGGAACCGAACACCGGGGAGCTGTTTTTT
TRBD2	.	TRBJ2-2	TRBV7-2	CASSYGGANTGELFF	TGTGCCAGCAGCTACGGGGGGGCGAACACCGGGGAGCTGTTTTTT
.	once	TRBJ2-1	TRBV2	CASSDELWQFF	TGTGCCAGCAGTGACGAGCTTTGGCAGTTCTTC
.	.	TRBJ2-7	TRBV7-9	CASSQAGKGHSYEQYF	TGTGCCAGCAGCCAGGCGGGAAAAGGCCATTCCTACGAGCAGTACTTC
TRBD2	.	TRBJ2-5	TRBV5-1	CASSRSSGTRRETQYF	TGCGCCAGCAGCCGCTCTAGCGGCACGAGAAGGGAGACCCAGTACTTC
.	.	TRBJ1-2	TRBV7-3	CASSLRKAGNYGYTF	TGTGCCAGCAGCTTAAGGAAGGCAGGGAACTATGGCTACACCTTC
.	.	TRBJ2-7	TRBV7-8	CASSFRDGPYEQYF	TGTGCCAGCAGCTTCCGGGACGGTCCTTACGAGCAGTACTTC
.	few	TRBJ2-1	TRBV20-1	CSARGDNEQFF	TGCAGTGCTAGAGGTGACAATGAGCAGTTCTTC
TRBD1	once	TRBJ1-5	TRBV5-1	CASSPTGVDQPQHF	TGCGCCAGCAGCCCGACAGGGGTGGATCAGCCCCAGCATTTT
.	.	TRBJ2-4	TRBV10-1	CASSEYGSRNIRYF	TGCGCCAGCAGTGAGTACGGTAGCAGAAACATTCGGTACTTC
.	.	TRBJ1-2	TRBV5-1	CASCATLVQANYGYTF	TGCGCCAGCTGCGCGACGCTGGTCCAGGCTAACTATGGCTACACCTTC
.	once	TRBJ2-3	TRBV5-1	CASSLILASTDTQYF	TGCGCCAGCAGCTTAATTCTGGCTAGCACAGATACGCAGTATTTT
.	.	TRBJ1-5	TRBV28	CASSLAHRQVGNQPQHF	TGTGCCAGCAGTTTGGCGCATCGACAGGTGGGAAATCAGCCCCAGCATTTT
.	.	TRBJ2-3	TRBV7-3	CASSFGGGVADTQYF	TGTGCCAGCAGCTTCGGCGGTGGTGTGGCAGATACGCAGTATTTT
TRBD1	once	TRBJ2-7	TRBV6-5	CASRQSGQGGYEQYF	TGTGCCAGCAGACAAAGCGGACAGGGGGGGTACGAGCAGTACTTC
.	.	TRBJ2-7	TRBV15	CATSRDRTYEQYF	TGTGCCACCAGCAGAGATAGAACCTACGAGCAGTACTTC
TRBD2	.	TRBJ2-3	TRBV7-9	CASSARLAGGTDTQYF	TGTGCCAGCAGCGCGAGACTAGCGGGGGGCACAGATACGCAGTATTTT
.	once	TRBJ2-3	TRBV2	CASRLAGDTQYF	TGTGCCAGCAGGCTAGCAGGAGATACGCAGTATTTT
TRBD2	.	TRBJ2-3	TRBV7-2	CASSSRLAGYTDTQYF	TGTGCCAGCAGCTCGAGACTAGCGGGTTACACAGATACGCAGTATTTT
TRBD1	.	TRBJ1-2	TRBV6-6	CASRSDRVISGYTF	TGTGCCAGCAGGTCGGACAGGGTTATCAGTGGCTACACCTTC
.	.	TRBJ2-7	TRBV7-2	CASSLDSQGSYEQYF	TGTGCCAGCAGCTTAGATTCCCAGGGATCCTACGAGCAGTACTTC
TRBD1	.	TRBJ2-1	TRBV6-1	CASTDRQGSYNEQFF	TGTGCCAGCACCGACAGACAGGGCTCCTACAATGAGCAGTTCTTC
.	.	TRBJ2-1	TRBV4-2	CASSQGGQNNEQFF	TGTGCCAGCAGCCAGGGGGGACAGAACAATGAGCAGTTCTTC
.	.	TRBJ1-2	TRBV28	CASSSPGRGYTF	TGTGCCAGCAGTTCTCCAGGGCGAGGCTACACCTTC
.	once	TRBJ1-5	TRBV7-8	CASSLAEGQPQHF	TGTGCCAGCAGCTTAGCGGAGGGGCAGCCCCAGCATTTT
.	.	TRBJ2-3	TRBV29-1	CSVEGTSDTQYF	TGCAGCGTTGAAGGGACATCAGATACGCAGTATTTT
.	.	TRBJ1-1	TRBV28	CASSLRKQTAFF	TGTGCCAGCAGTTTACGCAAGCAGACAGCTTTCTTT
.	.	TRBJ2-7	TRBV7-2	CASSLGGTLASEQYF	TGTGCCAGCAGCTTAGGGGGGACGCTCGCGTCCGAGCAGTACTTC
TRBD1	.	TRBJ1-1	TRBV5-4	CASSPGQGFWDTEAFF	TGTGCCAGCAGCCCCGGACAGGGTTTTTGGGACACTGAAGCTTTCTTT
TRBD1	.	TRBJ1-2	TRBV28	CASRGTGNYGYTF	TGTGCCAGCAGGGGGACAGGGAACTATGGCTACACCTTC
TRBD1	.	TRBJ1-4	TRBV28	CAYQGGQGNEKLFF	TGTGCCTACCAGGGAGGACAGGGTAATGAAAAACTGTTTTTT
TRBD2	.	TRBJ2-7	TRBV4-3	CASSRGTSGLYEQYF	TGCGCCAGCAGCCGAGGGACTAGCGGGCTCTACGAGCAGTACTTC
.	.	TRBJ2-7	TRBV7-9	CASSAPRPREQYF	TGTGCCAGCAGCGCCCCCCGCCCTCGGGAACAGTACTTC
TRBD2	.	TRBJ2-7	TRBV14	CASSQGILAGGGFYEQYF	TGTGCCAGCAGCCAAGGGATACTAGCGGGAGGGGGGTTCTACGAGCAGTACTTC
.	.	TRBJ1-1	TRBV7-2	CASSLLSVGAEAFF	TGTGCCAGCAGCTTATTAAGTGTCGGCGCTGAAGCTTTCTTT
TRBD2	.	TRBJ2-1	TRBV5-4	CASSPGSGRFNNEQFF	TGTGCCAGCAGCCCTGGAAGCGGGAGGTTCAACAATGAGCAGTTCTTC
TRBD1	.	TRBJ1-4	TRBV5-1	CASSLTPEGAGEKLFF	TGCGCCAGCAGCTTGACCCCCGAGGGGGCTGGTGAAAAACTGTTTTTT
.	.	TRBJ2-2	TRBV11-3	CASSGILGGELFF	TGTGCCAGCAGCGGTATCTTAGGGGGGGAGCTGTTTTTT
TRBD1	.	TRBJ1-1	TRBV7-2	CASSSPGQGTTFF	TGTGCCAGCAGCTCCCCGGGACAGGGAACAACTTTCTTT
.	.	TRBJ2-2	TRBV5-1	CASSLGTNTGELFF	TGCGCCAGCAGCTTGGGAACTAACACCGGGGAGCTGTTTTTT
TRBD1	.	TRBJ1-1	TRBV7-9	CASKPGQGAEAFF	TGTGCCAGCAAACCGGGACAGGGGGCTGAAGCTTTCTTT
.	.	TRBJ2-7	TRBV13	CASSPTYEQYF	TGTGCCAGCAGCCCCACCTACGAGCAGTACTTC
.	.	TRBJ1-2	TRBV28	CASSLMVQGYGYTF	TGTGCCAGCAGTTTAATGGTGCAGGGATACGGCTACACCTTC
TRBD1	.	TRBJ1-5	TRBV5-8	CASSSGQFNQPQHF	TGTGCCAGCAGCTCGGGACAGTTTAACCAGCCCCAGCATTTT
.	once	TRBJ1-6	TRBV6-1	CASRGQGPPLHF	TGTGCCAGCAGGGGGCAGGGGCCACCCCTCCACTTT
.	.	TRBJ2-5	TRBV7-2	CASSLSATQETQYF	TGTGCCAGCAGCTTATCGGCTACCCAAGAGACCCAGTACTTC
TRBD1	.	TRBJ1-2	TRBV4-2	CASSLGGAAGGGYTF	TGTGCCAGCAGCTTGGGGGGGGCGGCAGGGGGTGGCTACACCTTC
.	once	TRBJ2-3	TRBV7-6	CASSFLGGSTDTQYF	TGTGCCAGCAGCTTTCTCGGGGGATCCACAGATACGCAGTATTTT
.	.	TRBJ2-3	TRBV4-2	CASSRYRSRDTDTQYF	TGTGCCAGCAGCCGATATAGATCCAGGGACACAGATACGCAGTATTTT
TRBD1	.	TRBJ1-3	TRBV4-2	CASSQDGTGGDTIYF	TGTGCCAGCAGCCAAGACGGGACAGGGGGGGACACCATATATTTT
.	.	TRBJ2-3	TRBV9	CASSLVGTRGGDTQYF	TGTGCCAGCAGTCTAGTGGGCACCCGTGGTGGAGATACGCAGTATTTT
.	.	TRBJ2-1	TRBV5-4	CASSRRPDRFSYNEQFF	TGTGCCAGCAGCAGGCGGCCTGACAGGTTTTCCTACAATGAGCAGTTCTTC
.	.	TRBJ2-7	TRBV28	CASSPPSPPPYEQYF	TGTGCCAGCAGTCCCCCCTCGCCACCTCCCTACGAGCAGTACTTC
.	.	TRBJ1-1	TRBV5-6	CASSLTRGTEAFF	TGTGCCAGCAGCTTGACCAGGGGCACTGAAGCTTTCTTT
.	.	TRBJ1-2	TRBV2	CASRIKTENYGYTF	TGTGCCAGCAGGATTAAGACAGAGAACTATGGCTACACCTTC